This entry lists 21 T cell receptor beta chains sequenced from one sample in a study of blood T cell repertoires in COVID-19. Some clones are missing from TCRdb's copy, which holds only in-frame ones; the method was immunoSEQ multiplex PCR. The table lists 140,000 to 150,000 clones, about 82% of them singletons. The specimen sequenced was peripheral blood. These receptors all come from a middle-aged woman with active or convalescent COVID-19.

This chain uses TRBV7-2 with TRBJ2-5, with 9 positions matching TRBD1. V trimming: 6 bases; J trimming: 4 bases; junction bases outside the gene matches: 6. The CDR3 has 14 residues. From germline, CDR1 is SGHTA and CDR2 FQGNSA. CDR3 DNA: TGTGCCAGCAGTTACAGGGGGCAGGTAGAGACCCAGTACTTC. Protein sequence: CASSYRGQVETQYF.

This chain connects TRBV6-5 to TRBJ1-3, with D maybe TRBD1 (6 bases). Trimming took off 1 base at V and 3 bases at J, with 13 bases between the two ends. CDR3 length: 16 amino acids. The germline V gene has CDR1 MNHEY and CDR2 SVGAGI. Here the CDR3 reads CASSYFTGIGGNTIYF. In DNA, the CDR3 is TGTGCCAGCAGTTACTTCACAGGGATCGGTGGAAACACCATATATTTT.

This rearrangement joins TRBV6-5 to TRBJ2-1, with 7 bases that match TRBD2. Germline V lookup: CDR1 MNHEY, CDR2 SVGAGI. The CDR3 has 14 residues. The V gene end was trimmed by 7 bases and the J gene end by 4 bases; junction bases not matched to a gene: 7. CDR3 amino acids: CASNPGGRYNEQFF. For the CDR3, the DNA is TGTGCCAGCAATCCGGGGGGTCGATACAATGAGCAGTTCTTC.

The V call is TRBV5-1, the J call TRBJ2-2, with a tentative D call TRBD1 (6 bases). The ends were cut back, 6 bases at V and 2 bases at J, with 11 bases in the middle. CDR3 length equals 14 residues. The germline gives CDR1 SGHRS, CDR2 YFSETQ. In DNA, the CDR3 is TGCGCCAGCACCCCGGGACAAAACACCGGGGAGCTGTTTTTT. Protein product: CASTPGQNTGELFF.

As DNA, the CDR3 is TGCGCCAGCAGCCGGGACATGGGAAATTCACCCCTCCACTTT. Protein sequence: CASSRDMGNSPLHF. The V gene is TRBV10-1, the J gene TRBJ1-6; maybe TRBD1 (6 bases). Germline CDR1 WNHNN, CDR2 SYGVQD (reference sequence). Trimming pared 6 bases from V and 7 bases from J, leaving 13 bases between. This CDR3 comprises 14 residues.

CDR3 in amino acids: CASSLAELYNEQFF. CDR3 nucleotide sequence: TGTGCCAGCAGCTTAGCGGAGCTATACAATGAGCAGTTCTTC. The V and J genes are TRBV6-5 and TRBJ2-1, with a weak D call TRBD2 (6 bases). The CDR3 runs to 14 residues. Germline V gene lookup returns CDR1 MNHEY and CDR2 SVGAGI. V lost 6 bases to trimming and J lost 4 bases, with 13 bases between them.

This clone was observed at least ten times. The V gene is TRBV4-1, the J gene TRBJ1-2; D is unclear. The CDR3 contains 15 residues. With 0 bases removed from V and 3 bases from J, the gap between germline ends came to 11 bases. Germline V CDR1 and CDR2: MGHRA, YSYEKL. The CDR3 region is CASSQEFPYYYGYTF. Here the CDR3 DNA reads TGCGCCAGCAGCCAAGAATTTCCGTACTACTATGGCTACACCTTC.

V and J are TRBV6-5 and TRBJ1-6; 7 nucleotides match TRBD1. The CDR3 extends over 13 amino acids. Germline V lookup: CDR1 MNHEY, CDR2 SVGAGI. The junction had 7 bases not matched to a gene; V was cut back by 6 bases and J by 11 bases. The CDR3 DNA sequence: TGTGCCAGCAGCCTTGACAGGGATCCACCCCTCCACTTT. It yields the protein CASSLDRDPPLHF.

CDR3 DNA sequence: TGTGCCTGGAGCCCCAAAACCCCAGGCGAGAACTATGGCTACACCTTC. It encodes CAWSPKTPGENYGYTF. The V gene is TRBV30, the J gene TRBJ1-2; D is unclear. This CDR3 is 16 amino acids long. V was trimmed by 3 bases and J by 2 bases, leaving 19 bases between them. CDR1 is GTSNPN, CDR2 SVGIG, per germline (reference sequence).

The rearrangement joins TRBV4-2 to TRBJ1-2; TRBD1 aligns across 8 bases. The CDR3 extends over 14 amino acids. J gave up 6 bases and V 3 bases, and 6 bases lay outside the gene matches. Germline values: CDR1 LGHNA, CDR2 YNFKEQ. CDR3 sequence: CASSQRTGQDGYTF. The CDR3 DNA is TGTGCCAGCAGCCAGCGGACAGGGCAAGATGGCTACACCTTC.

This clone was found a few times. The chain links TRBV4-3 to TRBJ2-2; D perhaps matches TRBD1 (6 bases). The germline V and J ends were trimmed by 4 bases and 6 bases, with 15 bases remaining between them. The CDR3 sequence is 15 residues long. From germline, CDR1 is LGHNA and CDR2 YSLEER. CDR3 nucleotides: TGCGCCAGCAGCCGCATCACCTCAGGGGCCGGGGAGCTGTTTTTT. Residues: CASSRITSGAGELFF.

The chain links TRBV19 to TRBJ1-2, with 7 bases identical to TRBD1. CDR3 length: 16 amino acids. From germline, CDR1 is LNHDA and CDR2 SQIVND (reference sequence). The J segment lost 4 bases and the V segment lost 1 base, leaving 9 bases of the junction unmatched. The chain's CDR3 is CASSIGRATGIYGYTF. CDR3 DNA sequence: TGTGCCAGTAGTATAGGGAGGGCGACAGGGATCTATGGCTACACCTTC.

J is TRBJ2-6 and V is TRBV2, with D perhaps TRBD2 (7 bases). There are 17 residues in the CDR3. V lost 0 bases and J lost 4, with 13 bases in between. From germline, CDR1 is SNHLY and CDR2 FYNNEI. The CDR3 nucleotides are TGTGCCAGCAGTGAAGCGCTTCCGGGGGGCGGGGCCAACGTCCTGACTTTC. Translating it yields CASSEALPGGGANVLTF.

This chain links TRBV4-3 with TRBJ1-1; TRBD1 is a possible D gene (5 bases). V was trimmed by 1 base and J by 11 bases, leaving 11 bases between them. This CDR3 contains 12 residues. Germline CDR1 reads LGHNA; CDR2 reads YSLEER. The CDR3 nucleotides are TGCGCCAGCAGCCAAGTAAAGGGGCAGGCTTTCTTT. This codes for CASSQVKGQAFF.

Worth noting for this clone: Additional DNA sequences in this sample encode the identical CDR3. The V call is TRBV5-1, the J call TRBJ1-5; 9 nucleotides line up with TRBD1. This CDR3 comprises 14 residues. Germline V CDR1 and CDR2: SGHRS, YFSETQ. V lost 4 bases, J lost 4 bases, and 3 bases stayed unmatched. This CDR3 is CASSPGTGNQPQHF. As DNA, the CDR3 is TGCGCCAGCAGCCCGGGGACAGGGAATCAGCCCCAGCATTTT.

V is TRBV2 and J is TRBJ1-2, with 7 bases lining up with TRBD1. With 5 bases clipped from V and 7 bases from J, the junction kept 10 bases outside the gene matches. This CDR3 is 14 amino acids long. The germline gives CDR1 SNHLY, CDR2 FYNNEI. CDR3 sequence reads: CASSSGTVTLGYTF. In DNA form, the CDR3 reads TGTGCCAGCAGTTCTGGGACAGTCACGCTTGGCTACACCTTC.

This clone was seen only a few times. This chain uses TRBV7-9 with TRBJ2-7; D ambiguous. The V gene's germline CDR1 is SEHNR and CDR2 FQNEAQ (reference sequence). CDR3 size: 14 residues. V was cut by 5 bases and J by 1 base, with 12 bases left in between. CDR3 nucleotide sequence: TGTGCCAGCAGCCCAATGGAGCGTTCCTACGAGCAGTACTTC. Amino acid sequence: CASSPMERSYEQYF.

This chain joins TRBV13 and TRBJ2-1, with TRBD2 identical over 9 bases. This CDR3 has 17 amino acids. Germline assignment: CDR1 PRHDT and CDR2 FYEKMQ (reference sequence). After removal of 1 base from V and 1 base from J, the junction contained 5 bases not matched to a gene. The CDR3 reads CASSLEGGGASYNEQFF. Written as DNA, the CDR3 is TGTGCCAGCAGCTTAGAAGGCGGGGGGGCTTCCTACAATGAGCAGTTCTTC. The full variable domain, in which reference TRBV13 and TRBJ2-1 provide the parts outside the CDR3, is AAGVIQSPRHLIKEKRETATLKCYPIPRHDTVYWYQQGPGQDPQFLISFYEKMQSDKGSIPDRFSAQQFSDYHSELNMSSLELGDSALYFCASSLEGGGASYNEQFFGPGTRLTVL.

The V call is TRBV2, the J call TRBJ1-1; tentatively, D is TRBD1 (6 bases). The germline gives CDR1 SNHLY, CDR2 FYNNEI. V was cut by 7 bases and J by 2 bases, with 14 bases left in between. This CDR3 spans 14 amino acids. The CDR3 loop is CASTGQTRNTEAFF. The CDR3 DNA is TGTGCCAGCACCGGACAGACGCGAAACACTGAAGCTTTCTTT.

The chain combines TRBV5-1 with TRBJ2-7; D is undetermined. The V and J ends lost 0 bases and 7 bases respectively, with 5 bases between them. The CDR3 length is 11 residues. The germline CDR1 and CDR2 sequences are SGHRS and YFSETQ. The CDR3 bases are TGCGCCAGCAGCTTGGCACGGGAGCAGTACTTC. It translates to CASSLAREQYF.

The chain recombines TRBV19 with TRBJ1-5; D is possibly TRBD1 (5 bases). Trimming shortened V by 5 bases and J by 2 bases, and 13 bases separated the two germline ends. The CDR3 is 15 residues long. CDR1 and CDR2 from the germline V gene are LNHDA and SQIVND (reference sequence). The chain's CDR3 is CASSRGRVGNQPQHF. The CDR3 bases are TGTGCCAGTAGTCGCGGCAGGGTTGGCAATCAGCCCCAGCATTTT.